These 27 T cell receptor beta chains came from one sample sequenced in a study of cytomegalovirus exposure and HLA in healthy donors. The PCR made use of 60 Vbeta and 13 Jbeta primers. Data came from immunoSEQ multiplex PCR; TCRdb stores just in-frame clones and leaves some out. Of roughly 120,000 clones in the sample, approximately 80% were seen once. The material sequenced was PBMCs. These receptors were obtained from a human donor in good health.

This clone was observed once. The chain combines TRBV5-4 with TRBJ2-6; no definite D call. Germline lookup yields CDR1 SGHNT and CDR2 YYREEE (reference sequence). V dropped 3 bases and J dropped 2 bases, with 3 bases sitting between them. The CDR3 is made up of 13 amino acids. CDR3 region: CASSSTGANVLTF. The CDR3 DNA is TGTGCCAGCAGCTCCACTGGGGCCAACGTCCTGACTTTC.

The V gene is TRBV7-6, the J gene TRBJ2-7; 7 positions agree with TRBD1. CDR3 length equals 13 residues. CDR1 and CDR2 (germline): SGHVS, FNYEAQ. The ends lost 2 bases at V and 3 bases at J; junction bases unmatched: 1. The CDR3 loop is CASSLPGGYEQYF. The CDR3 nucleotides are TGTGCCAGCAGCTTACCAGGGGGCTACGAGCAGTACTTC.

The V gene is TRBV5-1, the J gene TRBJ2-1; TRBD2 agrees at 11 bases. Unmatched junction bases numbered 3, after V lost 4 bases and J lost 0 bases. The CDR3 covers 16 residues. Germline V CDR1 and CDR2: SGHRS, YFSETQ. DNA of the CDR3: TGCGCCAGCAGCCTGGGACTAGCGGTCTCCTACAATGAGCAGTTCTTC. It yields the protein CASSLGLAVSYNEQFF.

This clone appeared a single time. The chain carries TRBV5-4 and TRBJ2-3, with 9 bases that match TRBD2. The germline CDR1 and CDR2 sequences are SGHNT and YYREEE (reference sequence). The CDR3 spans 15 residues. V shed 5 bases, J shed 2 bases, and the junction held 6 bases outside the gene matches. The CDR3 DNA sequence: TGTGCCAGCAGATTAGCGGGGGCCTACACAGATACGCAGTATTTT. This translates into CASRLAGAYTDTQYF.

The CDR3, as DNA: TGCGCCAGCAGCCAAGAGACAGGGATTTCCTACGAGCAGTACTTC. Its translation: CASSQETGISYEQYF. The chain carries TRBV4-1 and TRBJ2-5, with 7 nucleotides matching TRBD1. The tail of the sequence fits TRBJ2-7 better, so the J call may be wrong. Germline CDR1 is MGHRA and CDR2 is YSYEKL. CDR3 length: 15 amino acids.

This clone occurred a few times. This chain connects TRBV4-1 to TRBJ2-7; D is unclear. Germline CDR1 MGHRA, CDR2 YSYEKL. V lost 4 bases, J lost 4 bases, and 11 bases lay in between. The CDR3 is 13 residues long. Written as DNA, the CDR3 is TGCGCCAGCAGCCTTACCGCTAAGTACGAGCAGTACTTC. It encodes CASSLTAKYEQYF.

The CDR3 DNA sequence: TGTGCCATCAGGGAACCCACAGGTGAAGACTACAATGAGCAGTTCTTC. It encodes CAIREPTGEDYNEQFF. The chain links TRBV10-3 to TRBJ2-1; D may be TRBD1 (5 bases). V lost 6 bases and J lost 3, with 18 bases in between. The CDR3 consists of 16 residues. The V gene's germline CDR1 is ENHRY and CDR2 SYGVKD.

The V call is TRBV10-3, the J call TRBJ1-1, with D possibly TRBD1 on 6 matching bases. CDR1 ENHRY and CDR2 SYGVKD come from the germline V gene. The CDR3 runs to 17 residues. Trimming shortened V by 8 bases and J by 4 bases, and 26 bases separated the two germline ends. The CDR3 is CAIGRSDIRGIGTEAFF. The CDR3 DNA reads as TGTGCCATCGGGCGAAGCGATATCAGGGGTATCGGCACTGAAGCTTTCTTT.

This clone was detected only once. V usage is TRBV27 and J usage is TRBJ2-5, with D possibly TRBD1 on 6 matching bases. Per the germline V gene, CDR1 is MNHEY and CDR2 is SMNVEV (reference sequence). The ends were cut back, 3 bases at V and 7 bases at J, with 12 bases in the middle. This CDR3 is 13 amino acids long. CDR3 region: CASSLTGGGTQYF. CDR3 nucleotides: TGTGCCAGCAGTTTGACAGGAGGAGGGACCCAGTACTTC.

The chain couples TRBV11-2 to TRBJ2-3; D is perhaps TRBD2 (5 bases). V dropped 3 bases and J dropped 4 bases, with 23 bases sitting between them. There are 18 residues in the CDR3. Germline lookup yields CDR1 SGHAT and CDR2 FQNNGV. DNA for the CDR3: TGTGCCAGCAGCTTCCTCGGGGTCGGGCTAGCAGTTGCAGATACGCAGTATTTT. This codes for CASSFLGVGLAVADTQYF.

The CDR3 DNA sequence: TGTGCCAGCAGCCGCCCCGGACAGGGTGATGAAAAACTGTTTTTT. This translates into CASSRPGQGDEKLFF. The V and J genes are TRBV9 and TRBJ1-4; 8 bases map to TRBD1. CDR3 length equals 15 residues. Trimming took 4 bases from V and 6 from J; bases not matched to a gene: 8. Germline-derived CDR1 and CDR2 are SGDLS and YYNGEE.

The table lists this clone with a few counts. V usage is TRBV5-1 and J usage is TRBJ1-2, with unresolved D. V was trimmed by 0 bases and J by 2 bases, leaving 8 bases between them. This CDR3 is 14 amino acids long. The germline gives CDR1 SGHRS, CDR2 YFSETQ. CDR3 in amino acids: CASSLDMGNYGYTF. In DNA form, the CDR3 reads TGCGCCAGCAGCTTGGATATGGGCAACTATGGCTACACCTTC.

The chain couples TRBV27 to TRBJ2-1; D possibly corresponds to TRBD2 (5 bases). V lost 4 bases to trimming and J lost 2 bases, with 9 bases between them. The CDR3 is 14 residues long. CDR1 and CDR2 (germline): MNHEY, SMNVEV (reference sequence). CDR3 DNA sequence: TGTGCCAGCAGTTCGGCTAGCCCCTACAATGAGCAGTTCTTC. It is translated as CASSSASPYNEQFF.

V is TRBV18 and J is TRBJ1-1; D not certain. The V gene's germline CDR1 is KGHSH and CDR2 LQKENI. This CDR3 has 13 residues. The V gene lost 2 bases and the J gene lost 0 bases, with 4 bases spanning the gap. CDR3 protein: CASSPGMNTEAFF. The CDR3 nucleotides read TGTGCCAGCTCACCAGGCATGAACACTGAAGCTTTCTTT.

CDR3 sequence (DNA): TGTGCCAGCAGCGTCGACGGAGTCTATGGCTACACCTTC. As protein: CASSVDGVYGYTF. The chain combines TRBV7-9 with TRBJ1-2; no firm D call. The length of the CDR3 is 13 residues. CDR1 is SEHNR and CDR2 is FQNEAQ in the germline V gene (reference sequence). The V gene lost 5 bases and the J gene lost 4 bases, with 11 bases spanning the gap.

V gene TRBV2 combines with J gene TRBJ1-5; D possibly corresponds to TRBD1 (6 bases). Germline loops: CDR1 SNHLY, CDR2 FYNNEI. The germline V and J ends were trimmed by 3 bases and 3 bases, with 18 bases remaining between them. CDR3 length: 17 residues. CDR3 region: CASSEGDTSRTNQPQHF. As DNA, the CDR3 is TGTGCCAGCAGTGAGGGGGACACCTCCCGTACCAATCAGCCCCAGCATTTT.

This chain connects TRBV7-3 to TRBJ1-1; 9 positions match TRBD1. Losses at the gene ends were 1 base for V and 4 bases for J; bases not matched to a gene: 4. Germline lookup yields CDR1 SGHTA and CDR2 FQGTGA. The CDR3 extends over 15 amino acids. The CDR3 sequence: CASSLRGQGGTEAFF. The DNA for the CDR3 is TGTGCCAGCAGCTTAAGGGGACAGGGAGGCACTGAAGCTTTCTTT.

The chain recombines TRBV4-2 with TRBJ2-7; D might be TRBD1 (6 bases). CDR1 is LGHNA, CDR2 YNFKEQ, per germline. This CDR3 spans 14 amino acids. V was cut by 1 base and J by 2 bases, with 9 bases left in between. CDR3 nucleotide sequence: TGTGCCAGCAGCCAAGTTGGGACAACCTACGAGCAGTACTTC. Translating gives CASSQVGTTYEQYF.

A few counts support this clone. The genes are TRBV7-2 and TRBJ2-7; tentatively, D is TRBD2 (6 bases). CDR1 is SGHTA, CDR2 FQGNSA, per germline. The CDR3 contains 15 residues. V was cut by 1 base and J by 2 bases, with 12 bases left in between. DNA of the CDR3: TGTGCCAGCAGCTTAGTGGCGGGGCCAACCTACGAGCAGTACTTC. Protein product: CASSLVAGPTYEQYF.

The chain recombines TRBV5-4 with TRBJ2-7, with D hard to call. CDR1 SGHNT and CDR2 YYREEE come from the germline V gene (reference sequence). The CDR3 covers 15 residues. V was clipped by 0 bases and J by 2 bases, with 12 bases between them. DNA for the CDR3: TGTGCCAGCAGCTTGGGGCAGGTCGAAACCTACGAGCAGTACTTC. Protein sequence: CASSLGQVETYEQYF.

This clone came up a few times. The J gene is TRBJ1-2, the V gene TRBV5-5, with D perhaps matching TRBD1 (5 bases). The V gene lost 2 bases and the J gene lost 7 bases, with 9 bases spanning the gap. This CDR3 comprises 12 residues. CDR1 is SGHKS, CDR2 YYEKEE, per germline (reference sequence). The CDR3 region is CASSLVRAGYTF. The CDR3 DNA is TGTGCCAGCAGCTTAGTCAGGGCTGGCTACACCTTC.

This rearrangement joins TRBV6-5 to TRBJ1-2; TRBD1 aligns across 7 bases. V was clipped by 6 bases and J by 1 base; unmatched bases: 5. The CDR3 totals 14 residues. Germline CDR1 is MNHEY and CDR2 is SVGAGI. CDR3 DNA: TGTGCCAGCAGAACAGGGGTGGTTAACTATGGCTACACCTTC. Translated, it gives CASRTGVVNYGYTF.

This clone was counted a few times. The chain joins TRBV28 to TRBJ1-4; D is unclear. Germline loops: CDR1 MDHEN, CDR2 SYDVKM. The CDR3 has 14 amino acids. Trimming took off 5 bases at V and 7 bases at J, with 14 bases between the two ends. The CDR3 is CASSVTAYSEKLFF. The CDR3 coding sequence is TGTGCCAGCAGTGTCACAGCATACAGTGAAAAACTGTTTTTT.

CDR3 bases: TGTGCCAGCAGAAGGGACTCTAGCACAGATACGCAGTATTTT. It encodes CASRRDSSTDTQYF. The genes are TRBV2 and TRBJ2-3; tentatively, D is TRBD2 (6 bases). Germline CDR1 SNHLY, CDR2 FYNNEI. The V and J ends lost 6 bases and 0 bases respectively, with 10 bases between them. This CDR3 has 14 residues. The variable domain in full, with the rest retrieved from reference TRBV2 and TRBJ2-3, is EPEVTQTPSHQVTQMGQEVILRCVPISNHLYFYWYRQILGQKVEFLVSFYNNEISEKSEIFDDQFSVERPDGSNFTLKIRSTKLEDSAMYFCASRRDSSTDTQYFGPGTRLTVL.

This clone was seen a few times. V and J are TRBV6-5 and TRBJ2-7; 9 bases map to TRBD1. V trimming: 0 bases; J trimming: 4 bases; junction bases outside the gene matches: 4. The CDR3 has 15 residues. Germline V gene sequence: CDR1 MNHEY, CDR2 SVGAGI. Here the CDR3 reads CASSYSGQGEYEQYF. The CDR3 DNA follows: TGTGCCAGCAGTTACTCGGGACAGGGAGAGTACGAGCAGTACTTC.

The CDR3 DNA reads TGTGCCAGCAGGGTAGGGGACACTCGCCTCAGCTCCTATAATTCACCCCTCCACTTT. Translated, it gives CASRVGDTRLSSYNSPLHF. This chain connects TRBV27 to TRBJ1-6; D perhaps matches TRBD1 (6 bases). Germline CDR1 MNHEY, CDR2 SMNVEV (reference sequence). The CDR3 has 19 residues. Trimming removed 6 bases from V and 0 bases from J, with 21 bases in between.

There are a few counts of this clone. CDR3 DNA: TGTGCCAGCAGTCCAGGACTGTCCTACGAGCAGTACTTC. Its translation is CASSPGLSYEQYF. The chain employs TRBV6-5 and TRBJ2-7; D may be TRBD2 (5 bases). Germline values: CDR1 MNHEY, CDR2 SVGAGI. The CDR3 sequence is 13 residues long. Trimming cost V 5 bases and J 1 base, with 9 bases left between them.